The clone carrying this TCR beta chain was detected many times. The target antigen is unknown. Time point here: patch test 3, about 24 weeks after DPC sensitization. Treatment in this sample: therapeutic diphenylcyclopropenone sensitization with weekly scalp DPC. The data were taken from a study of human T cells and chemical hapten exposure. Study results and caveats: The count of PT1 expanded TCRs correlated positively with patch test score.

TCRdb called the RACE reads again in MiXCR, with one record for every CDR3 protein. The sample includes approximately 71,000 distinct CDR3 sequences, approximately 12% of them seen just once. The sequences come from whole blood, collected in connection with sensitization to the hapten diphenylcyclopropenone (DPC). This clonotype originated in a woman aged 45 to 65 with alopecia areata. Some clones in this sample may be carry-over from other donors' samples.

CDR3 DNA: TGTGCCAGTACTTCCGGGAGCGTGGGAAAGGAAAAACTGTTTTTT. Translating gives CASTSGSVGKEKLFF. The V and J genes are TRBV28 and TRBJ1-4, with D unresolved. The CDR3 has 15 residues. Germline loops: CDR1 MDHEN, CDR2 SYDVKM. Between the trimmed V and J ends, which lost 9 bases and 8 bases, there was a span of 22 bases.